The 4 T cell receptor beta chains given below trace back to one sample, sequenced in a study of T cell responses to AZD1222 COVID-19 vaccine. Sequenced by immunoSEQ multiplex PCR; TCRdb stores in-frame clones only, minus some. The profile shows 150,000 to 180,000 clones, around 90% of them singletons. The sample was peripheral blood, taken on day 0 of AZD1222 vaccination. The receptors shown here come from an adult in good health.

This clone was detected once. The chain combines TRBV5-1 with TRBJ1-5; D is perhaps TRBD1 (6 bases). The CDR3 has 14 residues. In germline, CDR1 is SGHRS, CDR2 YFSETQ. With 4 bases removed from V and 2 bases from J, the gap between germline ends came to 10 bases. CDR3 sequence: CASSPGAGNQPQHF. The DNA of the CDR3 is TGCGCCAGCAGCCCGGGGGCGGGCAATCAGCCCCAGCATTTT.

The V call is TRBV10-3, the J call TRBJ1-2, with D possibly matching TRBD1 (5 bases). V lost 4 bases, J lost 8 bases, and 23 bases lay in between. This CDR3 has 16 residues. Germline CDR1 is ENHRY and CDR2 is SYGVKD. The DNA of the CDR3 is TGTGCCATCAGTGTGCTGGATCGGGCCGGGGGGGAAGGCTACACCTTC. Translating it yields CAISVLDRAGGEGYTF.

V is TRBV28 and J is TRBJ2-4; 9 bases are a match to TRBD2. Germline V CDR1 and CDR2: MDHEN, SYDVKM. J was trimmed by 3 bases and V by 3 bases; bases with no gene match: 3. CDR3 length: 15 residues. This chain's CDR3 is CASSFSGGGKNIQYF. In DNA, the CDR3 is TGTGCCAGCAGTTTTAGCGGGGGAGGCAAAAACATTCAGTACTTC.

The gene calls are TRBV9 and TRBJ2-3; D uncertain. Germline V CDR1 and CDR2: SGDLS, YYNGEE. This CDR3 has 16 amino acids. Between the trimmed V and J ends, which lost 0 bases and 2 bases, there was a span of 13 bases. CDR3 nucleotides: TGTGCCAGCAGCGTAGGTAACCCCCTCTACACAGATACGCAGTATTTT. It specifies CASSVGNPLYTDTQYF.